The clone carrying this TCR beta chain was seen just once. Those enrolled in Seattle joined during active infection and were followed longitudinally afterward. The data belong to a study of blood T cell repertoires in COVID-19. Per the original methods: Nucleated cell number was recorded as an estimate derived from reference gene primer amplification. Libraries were prepared by immunoSEQ multiplex PCR; TCRdb keeps only in-frame clonotypes and omits some of them. The DNA was the basis for D and trimming; V, J and clone size are from that table. The repertoire consists of a few hundred thousand clones, with 75% to 90% occurring once and the leading ten covering 7.1%. Looked up from germline, CDR1 is SNHLY and CDR2 is FYNNEI. The CDR3 length is 11 residues. The V gene lost 10 bases and the J gene lost 7 bases, with 13 bases spanning the gap.

The sample taken for sequencing was peripheral blood. V and J are TRBV2 and TRBJ1-2; D unclear. The receptor's source is a woman aged 55 to 70 with COVID-19, enrolled during active disease. The CDR3 here is CATPGSLGYTF. As DNA, the CDR3 is TGTGCCACTCCCGGGAGCCTTGGCTACACCTTC. Full variable domain (rest looked up from reference TRBV2 and TRBJ1-2): EPEVTQTPSHQVTQMGQEVILRCVPISNHLYFYWYRQILGQKVEFLVSFYNNEISEKSEIFDDQFSVERPDGSNFTLKIRSTKLEDSAMYFCATPGSLGYTFGSGTRLTVV.